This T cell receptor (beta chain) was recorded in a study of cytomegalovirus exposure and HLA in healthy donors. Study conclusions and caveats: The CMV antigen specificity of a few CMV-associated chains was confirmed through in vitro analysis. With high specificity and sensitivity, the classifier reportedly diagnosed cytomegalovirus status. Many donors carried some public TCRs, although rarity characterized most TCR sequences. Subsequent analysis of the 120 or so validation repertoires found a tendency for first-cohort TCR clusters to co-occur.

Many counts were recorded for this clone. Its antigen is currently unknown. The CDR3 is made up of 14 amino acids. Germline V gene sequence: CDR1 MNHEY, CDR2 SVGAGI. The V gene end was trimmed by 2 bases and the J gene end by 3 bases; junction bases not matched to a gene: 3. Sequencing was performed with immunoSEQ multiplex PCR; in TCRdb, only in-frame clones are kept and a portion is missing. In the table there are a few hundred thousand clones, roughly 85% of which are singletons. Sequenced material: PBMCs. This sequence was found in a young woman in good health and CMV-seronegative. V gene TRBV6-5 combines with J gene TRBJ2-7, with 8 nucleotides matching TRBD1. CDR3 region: CASSYRTGYYEQYF. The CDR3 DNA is TGTGCCAGCAGTTACCGGACAGGGTACTACGAGCAGTACTTC.